This TCR beta chain was sequenced during a study of blood T cell repertoires in COVID-19. All enrollees were roughly 18 to 95 years old and from under 25 US areas. Study processing details: Estimation of nucleated cell counts relied on the amplification of reference gene primers. Profiling relied on immunoSEQ multiplex PCR, and the TCRdb table lists in-frame clones only, not all of them. That table is the source of V, J and clone size, and D and trimming were worked out from the DNA. Among about 270,000 clones listed, nearly 90% were seen once. CDR3 length: 16 residues. Germline V gene data show CDR1 as SGDLS and CDR2 as YYNGEE. The trim removed 5 bases at V and 1 base at J, leaving 3 bases unmatched.

The chain has TRBV9 and TRBJ2-3; 14 positions match TRBD2. This TCR was sampled from a woman in her 30s who had recovered from COVID-19. Sequenced material: PBMCs or T cells enriched from blood (not recorded which). The CDR3, as DNA: TGTGCCAGCAGTCGACTAGCGGGGGGGGGCACAGATACGCAGTATTTT. Amino acids: CASSRLAGGGTDTQYF. Drawing the rest from reference TRBV9 and TRBJ2-3, the complete variable domain is DSGVTQTPKHLITATGQRVTLRCSPRSGDLSVYWYQQSLDQGLQFLIQYYNGEERAKGNILERFSAQQFPDLHSELNLSSLELGDSALYFCASSRLAGGGTDTQYFGPGTRLTVL.